This TCR beta chain derives from a study of identical twins. General study findings and limits: Beta out-of-frame sequences displayed a weaker excess of sharing between twins. Insertions ran lower in abundant cord blood beta clonotypes, though not in memory repertoires.

One entry per CDR3 protein, called by TCRdb with MiXCR from the 5' RACE reads. The repertoire consists of approximately 600,000 distinct CDR3 sequences, with roughly 7.1% occurring once and the leading ten covering roughly 1.6%. In its sample, this clonotype was seen many times. The target antigen is unknown. CDR1 and CDR2 from the germline V gene are SGHRS and YFSETQ. This CDR3 is 15 amino acids long. The trim removed 4 bases at V and 0 bases at J, leaving 5 bases unmatched. In addition, the sample was reused for a study of yellow fever vaccine responses in identical twins.

The sample taken for sequencing was PBMCs. This clonotype originated in a young woman in good health. The chain links TRBV5-1 to TRBJ2-7, with 9 bases that match TRBD2. The chain's CDR3 is CASSLWTSASYEQYF. Here the CDR3 DNA reads TGCGCCAGCAGCCTGTGGACTAGCGCCTCCTACGAGCAGTACTTC.